This TCR beta chain was recorded in a study of T cell responses to AZD1222 COVID-19 vaccine. Study results and limitations: White British ancestry dominated among donors, who included more females, and clonal diversity was possibly underestimated.

With regard to this clone: As yet, its antigen is unknown.

This CDR3 is built from 14 residues. Germline V gives CDR1 SEHNR, CDR2 FQNEAQ (reference sequence). V was pared by 6 bases and J by 3 bases, with 15 bases between. Using immunoSEQ multiplex PCR, the repertoire was profiled, and TCRdb retains in-frame clones only, with some absent. The data contain 150,000 or so clones, about 87% of them singletons. The V and J genes are TRBV7-9 and TRBJ2-7; the D call may be TRBD1 or TRBD2 (5 bases each). This receptor was taken from an adult in good health. This specimen consisted of peripheral blood, obtained on day 0 of AZD1222 vaccination. CDR3 in amino acids: CASSPSGRDYEQYF. For the CDR3, the DNA is TGTGCCAGCAGTCCATCGGGACGGGACTACGAGCAGTACTTC.